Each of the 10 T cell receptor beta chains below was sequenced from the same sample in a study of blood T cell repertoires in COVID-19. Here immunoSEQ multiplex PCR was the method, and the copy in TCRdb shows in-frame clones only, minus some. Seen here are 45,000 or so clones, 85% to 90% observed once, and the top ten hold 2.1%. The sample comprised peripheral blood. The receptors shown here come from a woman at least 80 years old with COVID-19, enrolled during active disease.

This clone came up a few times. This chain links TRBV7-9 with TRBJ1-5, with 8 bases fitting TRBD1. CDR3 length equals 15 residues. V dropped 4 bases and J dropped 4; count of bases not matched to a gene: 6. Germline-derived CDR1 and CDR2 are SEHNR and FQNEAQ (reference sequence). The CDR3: CASSSTGVGNQPQHF. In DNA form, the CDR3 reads TGTGCCAGCAGCTCGACAGGGGTTGGTAATCAGCCCCAGCATTTT.

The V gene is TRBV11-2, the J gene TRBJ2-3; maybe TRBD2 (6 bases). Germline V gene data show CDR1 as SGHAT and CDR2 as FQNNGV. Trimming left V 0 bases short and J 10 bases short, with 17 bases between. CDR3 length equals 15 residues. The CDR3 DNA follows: TGTGCCAGCAGCTTAGACGTTGAGGAGGGAAGGGCGCAGTATTTT. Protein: CASSLDVEEGRAQYF.

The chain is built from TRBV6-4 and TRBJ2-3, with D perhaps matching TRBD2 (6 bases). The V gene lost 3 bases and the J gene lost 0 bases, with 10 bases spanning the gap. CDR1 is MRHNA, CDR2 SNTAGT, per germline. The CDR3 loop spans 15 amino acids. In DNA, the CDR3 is TGTGCCAGCAGTGAGGAGGGGTTAAGCACAGATACGCAGTATTTT. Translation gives CASSEEGLSTDTQYF.

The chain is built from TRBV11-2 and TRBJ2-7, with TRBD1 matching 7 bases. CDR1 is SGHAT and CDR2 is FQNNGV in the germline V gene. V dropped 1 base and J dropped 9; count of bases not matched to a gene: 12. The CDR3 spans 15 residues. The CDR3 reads CASSLARGSSTGQYF. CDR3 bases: TGTGCCAGCAGCTTAGCCAGGGGGAGTTCTACGGGGCAGTACTTC.

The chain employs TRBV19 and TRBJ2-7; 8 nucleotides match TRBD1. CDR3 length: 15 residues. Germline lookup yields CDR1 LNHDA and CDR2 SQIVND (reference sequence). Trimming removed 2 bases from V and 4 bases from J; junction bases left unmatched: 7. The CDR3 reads CASSISNRGKYEQYF. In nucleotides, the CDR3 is TGTGCCAGTAGTATATCGAACAGGGGGAAGTACGAGCAGTACTTC.

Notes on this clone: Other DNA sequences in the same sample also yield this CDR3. The CDR3 DNA reads as TGTGCCAGCAGCTTAGGGCCGCAGGGGGCCTACGAGCAGTACTTC. It encodes CASSLGPQGAYEQYF. V gene TRBV7-2 combines with J gene TRBJ2-7; 7 bases map to TRBD1. CDR1 is SGHTA, CDR2 FQGNSA, per germline. This CDR3 has 15 residues. The V segment lost 1 base and the J segment 2 bases; nucleotides outside the gene matches: 5.

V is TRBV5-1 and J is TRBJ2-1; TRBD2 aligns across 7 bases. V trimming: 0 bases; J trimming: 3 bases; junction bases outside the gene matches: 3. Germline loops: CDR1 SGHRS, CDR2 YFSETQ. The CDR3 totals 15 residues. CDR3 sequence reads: CASSLGGSDYNEQFF. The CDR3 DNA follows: TGCGCCAGCAGCTTGGGCGGGAGCGACTACAATGAGCAGTTCTTC.

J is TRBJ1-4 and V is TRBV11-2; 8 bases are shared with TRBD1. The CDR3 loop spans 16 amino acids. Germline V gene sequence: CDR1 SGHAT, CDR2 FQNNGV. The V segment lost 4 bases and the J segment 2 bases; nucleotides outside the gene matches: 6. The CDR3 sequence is CASSSDREGTNEKLFF. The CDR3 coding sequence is TGTGCCAGCAGCTCGGACAGGGAGGGTACTAATGAAAAACTGTTTTTT.

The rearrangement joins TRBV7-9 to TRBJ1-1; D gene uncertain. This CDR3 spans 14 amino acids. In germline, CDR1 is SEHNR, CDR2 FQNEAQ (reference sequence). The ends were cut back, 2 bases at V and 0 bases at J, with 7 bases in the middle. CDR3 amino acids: CASSLTDLNTEAFF. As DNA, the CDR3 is TGTGCCAGCAGCTTAACAGATTTGAACACTGAAGCTTTCTTT.

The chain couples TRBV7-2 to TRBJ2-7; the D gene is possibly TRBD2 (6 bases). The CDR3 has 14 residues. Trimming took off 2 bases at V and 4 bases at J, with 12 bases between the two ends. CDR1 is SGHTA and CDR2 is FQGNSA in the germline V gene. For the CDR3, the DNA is TGTGCCAGCAGCTTAAGTGGGCTAGCGTACGAGCAGTACTTC. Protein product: CASSLSGLAYEQYF. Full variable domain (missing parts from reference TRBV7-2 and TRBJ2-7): GAGVSQSPSNKVTEKGKDVELRCDPISGHTALYWYRQSLGQGLEFLIYFQGNSAPDKSGLPSDRFSAERTGGSVSTLTIQRTQQEDSAVYLCASSLSGLAYEQYFGPGTRLTVT.